This T cell receptor (beta chain) was captured in a study of cytomegalovirus exposure and HLA in healthy donors. PCR amplification relied on 60 Vbeta primers (plus 13 Jbeta primers). Only in-frame clones appear in the TCRdb table, and some are missing; sequencing was by immunoSEQ multiplex PCR. Among roughly 200,000 clones listed, roughly 80% were seen once. This CDR3 contains 13 residues. The germline gives CDR1 MDHEN, CDR2 SYDVKM. Deletions cut 5 bases from V and 5 bases from J, with 13 bases between. The clonotype comes from a woman in her 30s in good health and CMV-seropositive. Sequencing was done on a sample of PBMCs. This chain links TRBV28 with TRBJ2-7; D gene uncertain. The chain's CDR3 is CASSDTLTDEQYF. The CDR3 DNA is TGTGCCAGCAGTGACACCCTCACGGACGAGCAGTACTTC.